The 16 T cell receptor beta chains given below trace back to one sample, sequenced in a study of T cells in Graves' hyperthyroidism and ophthalmopathy. There were TCR beta CDR3 regions amplified from RNA transcripts. In the first-round RT-PCR of the TCR CDR3, the HTBI primer set was used. TCRdb reprocessed the multiplex PCR reads via MiXCR and lists one record per CDR3 protein. This sample has some 550,000 distinct CDR3 sequences, with around 15% found just once. Specimen: blood. The receptors derive from a woman aged 40 to 50 with Graves' ophthalmopathy.

CDR3 in DNA: TGTGCCAGCAGCCCCGGCAAAGGACTAGCGGGGAAAGAGACCCAGTACTTC. Protein sequence: CASSPGKGLAGKETQYF. This chain uses TRBV4-2 with TRBJ2-5; 12 bases agree with TRBD2. The CDR3 is 17 amino acids. The trim removed 4 bases at V and 3 bases at J, leaving 9 bases unmatched. Germline V gene sequence: CDR1 LGHNA, CDR2 YNFKEQ.

This clonotype was counted at least ten times. The rearrangement joins TRBV2 to TRBJ2-2; D perhaps matches TRBD1 (6 bases). V lost 6 bases to trimming and J lost 4 bases, with 15 bases between them. The CDR3 is 15 residues long. Germline lookup yields CDR1 SNHLY and CDR2 FYNNEI. This CDR3 is CASSREQGLTGELFF. The CDR3, as DNA: TGTGCCAGCAGCAGGGAACAGGGTCTCACCGGGGAGCTGTTTTTT.

This clonotype was counted at least ten times. The chain links TRBV3-1 to TRBJ1-2; D uncertain. Per the germline V gene, CDR1 is LGHDT and CDR2 is YNNKEL (reference sequence). The V end lost 4 bases, the J end lost 7 bases, and 19 bases lay between the germline ends. The CDR3 spans 15 residues. CDR3: CASSPIVLSLSGYTF. The CDR3 region has the DNA TGTGCCAGCAGCCCGATAGTTCTTTCCCTATCTGGCTACACCTTC.

There are many counts of this clonotype. One end of the junction fails to match germline, which may point to a read error. The chain carries TRBV7-2 and TRBJ2-1, with 12 positions matching TRBD2. This CDR3 region has 14 residues. Germline CDR1 is SGHTA and CDR2 is FQGNSA. The CDR3: CASSLAGGSNEQFF. The CDR3 DNA sequence: TGTGCCAGCAGCCTAGCGGGGGGGAGCAATGAGCAGTTCTTC.

In its sample, this clonotype was seen many times. The chain carries TRBV6-4 and TRBJ2-2; 10 bases map to TRBD1. Germline V CDR1 and CDR2: MRHNA, SNTAGT. CDR3 length equals 14 residues. V lost 8 bases to trimming and J lost 3 bases; unmatched junction nucleotides: 3. This chain's CDR3 is CASGTGEDTGELFF. The CDR3 DNA is TGTGCCAGCGGGACAGGGGAAGACACCGGGGAGCTGTTTTTT.

The count of this clonotype is one. The rearrangement joins TRBV19 to TRBJ2-1, with 14 bases aligning to TRBD2. The trim removed 3 bases at V and 11 bases at J, leaving 3 bases unmatched. The length of the CDR3 is 14 residues. Germline V gene lookup returns CDR1 LNHDA and CDR2 SQIVND (reference sequence). CDR3 nucleotide sequence: TGTGCCAGTAGTATGACTAGCGGGAGGGCGAAGCAGTTCTTC. It translates to CASSMTSGRAKQFF.

In its sample, this clonotype was seen a few times. For the CDR3, the DNA is TGTGCCAGTAGTAACGGACAGGGGAGGTCATACAATGAGCAGTTCTTC. It encodes CASSNGQGRSYNEQFF. The J gene is TRBJ2-1, the V gene TRBV19, with TRBD1 identical over 9 bases. CDR3 length: 16 residues. CDR1 and CDR2 from the germline V gene are LNHDA and SQIVND (reference sequence). Unmatched junction bases numbered 8, after V lost 4 bases and J lost 4 bases.

This clonotype was detected a few times. This chain connects TRBV12-3 or TRBV12-4 to TRBJ1-6, with a possible D match to TRBD1 (5 bases). Trimming took off 6 bases at V and 7 bases at J, with 13 bases between the two ends. The CDR3 length is 14 residues. The CDR3 DNA follows: TGTGCCAGCAGCCTCACGGAGGGGAATTCACCCCTCCACTTT. Protein sequence: CASSLTEGNSPLHF.

The rearrangement links TRBV29-1 to TRBJ1-1, with TRBD1 as a possible D gene (5 bases). Germline V gives CDR1 SQVTM, CDR2 ANQGSEA. The CDR3 is 13 residues long. Trimming left V 6 bases short and J 1 base short, with 12 bases between. The CDR3 loop is CSVSRVENTEAFF. The CDR3 coding sequence is TGCAGCGTATCCAGGGTTGAGAACACTGAAGCTTTCTTT.

In its sample, this clonotype was seen a few times. The chain uses TRBV16 and TRBJ1-5; D gene ambiguous. Trimming cost V 4 bases and J 2 bases, with 6 bases left between them. Germline assignment: CDR1 KGHSY and CDR2 FQNENV. This CDR3 contains 13 residues. CDR3 bases: TGTGCCAGCAGCCCCCCGGGCAATCAGCCCCAGCATTTT. Translating gives CASSPPGNQPQHF.

This clonotype was picked up many times. The chain uses TRBV12-3 or TRBV12-4 and TRBJ2-1; the match to TRBD2 covers 7 bases. With 3 bases clipped from V and 3 bases from J, the junction kept 5 bases outside the gene matches. The CDR3 consists of 15 residues. The CDR3 bases are TGTGCCAGCAGTTTTCTAGCGGCAGTCTACAATGAGCAGTTCTTC. As protein: CASSFLAAVYNEQFF.

The V gene is TRBV6-1, the J gene TRBJ1-5; 8 bases map to TRBD1. The CDR3 runs 14 residues. CDR1 and CDR2 (germline): MNHNS, SASEGT. V lost 6 bases and J lost 3; bases outside the gene matches: 4. This CDR3 is CASRLDRDNQPQHF. The CDR3 DNA reads as TGTGCCAGCAGACTGGACAGGGACAATCAGCCCCAGCATTTT.

This clonotype was seen a single time. The junction departs from germline at one end; a sequencing error may be responsible. The chain employs TRBV7-9 and TRBJ1-6; possibly TRBD1 for D (6 bases). CDR1 and CDR2 from the germline V gene are SEHNR and FQNEAQ (reference sequence). The length of the CDR3 is 12 residues. This CDR3 reads CASSLGSGAENF. DNA for the CDR3: TGTGCCAGCAGCTTAGGGTCGGGGGCCGAGAACTTT.

The sample holds many counts of this clonotype. This chain connects TRBV11-2 to TRBJ2-3; 8 bases agree with TRBD2. The germline gives CDR1 SGHAT, CDR2 FQNNGV. The CDR3 is 17 amino acids. Germline trimming cut 1 base from V and 7 bases from J; bases unmatched to any gene: 13. CDR3 sequence reads: CASSLVGRAGGSNTQYF. CDR3 in DNA: TGTGCCAGCAGCTTAGTAGGTCGGGCGGGAGGATCAAATACGCAGTATTTT.

In this sample, this clonotype turned up many times. The chain carries TRBV2 and TRBJ2-3; D not certain. The CDR3 has 12 amino acids. Germline CDR1 SNHLY, CDR2 FYNNEI. Trimming shortened V by 11 bases and J by 6 bases, and 15 bases separated the two germline ends. The CDR3 reads CACSRDLDTQYF. CDR3 coding DNA: TGTGCCTGCTCTAGGGATCTCGATACGCAGTATTTT.

The chain links TRBV28 to TRBJ2-7, with D possibly being TRBD1 or TRBD2 (6 bases each). V was clipped by 6 bases and J by 3 bases, with 15 bases between them. In germline, CDR1 is MDHEN, CDR2 SYDVKM. The CDR3 covers 14 residues. The CDR3 coding sequence is TGTGCCAGCAGCCCATCGGGGGCATTCTACGAGCAGTACTTC. It codes for CASSPSGAFYEQYF.